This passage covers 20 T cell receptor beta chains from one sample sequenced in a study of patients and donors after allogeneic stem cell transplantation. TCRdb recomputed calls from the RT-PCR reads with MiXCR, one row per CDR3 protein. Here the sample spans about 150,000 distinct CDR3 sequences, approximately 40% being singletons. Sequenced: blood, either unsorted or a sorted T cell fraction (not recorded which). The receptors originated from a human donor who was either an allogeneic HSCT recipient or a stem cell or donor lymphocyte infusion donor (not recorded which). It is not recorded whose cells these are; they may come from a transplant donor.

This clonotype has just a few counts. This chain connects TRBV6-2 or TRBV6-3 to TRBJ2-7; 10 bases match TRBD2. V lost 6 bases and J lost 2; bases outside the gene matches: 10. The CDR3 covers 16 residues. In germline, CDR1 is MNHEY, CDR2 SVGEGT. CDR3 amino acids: CASSRLRTSGTYEQYF. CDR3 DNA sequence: TGTGCCAGCAGCCGCCTGCGCACTAGCGGGACCTACGAGCAGTACTTC.

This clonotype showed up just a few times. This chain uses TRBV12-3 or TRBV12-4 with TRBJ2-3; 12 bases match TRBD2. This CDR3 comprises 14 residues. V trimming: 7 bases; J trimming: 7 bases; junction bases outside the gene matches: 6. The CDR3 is CASNPSGGANTQYF. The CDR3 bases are TGTGCCAGCAACCCTAGCGGGGGGGCCAATACGCAGTATTTT.

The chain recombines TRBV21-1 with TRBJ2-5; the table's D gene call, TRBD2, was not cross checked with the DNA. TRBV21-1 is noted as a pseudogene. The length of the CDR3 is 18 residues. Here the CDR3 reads CASSLDVGGRPVCETQYF. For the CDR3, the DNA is TGTGCCAGCAGCCTCGATGTGGGAGGGAGACCCGTGTGCGAGACCCAGTACTTC.

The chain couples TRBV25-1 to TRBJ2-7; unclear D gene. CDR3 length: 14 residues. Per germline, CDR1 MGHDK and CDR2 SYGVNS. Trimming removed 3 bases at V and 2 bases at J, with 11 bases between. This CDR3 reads CASSDLEITYEQYF. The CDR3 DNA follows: TGTGCCAGCAGTGACCTGGAGATTACCTACGAGCAGTACTTC.

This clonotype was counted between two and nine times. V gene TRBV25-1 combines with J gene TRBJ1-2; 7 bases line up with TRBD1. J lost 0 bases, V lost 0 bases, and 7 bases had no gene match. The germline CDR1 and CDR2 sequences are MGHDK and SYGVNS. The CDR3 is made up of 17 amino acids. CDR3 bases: TGTGCCAGCAGTGAATACAACAGGGGCCCCACTAACTATGGCTACACCTTC. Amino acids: CASSEYNRGPTNYGYTF.

The CDR3: CASSLGAIRPDTQYF. CDR3 nucleotides: TGTGCCAGCAGTTTAGGGGCTATCCGACCAGATACGCAGTATTTT. This sequence joins TRBV12-3 or TRBV12-4 and TRBJ2-3; no definite D call. The V gene lost 1 base and the J gene lost 4 bases, with 12 bases spanning the gap. This CDR3 is 15 amino acids long.

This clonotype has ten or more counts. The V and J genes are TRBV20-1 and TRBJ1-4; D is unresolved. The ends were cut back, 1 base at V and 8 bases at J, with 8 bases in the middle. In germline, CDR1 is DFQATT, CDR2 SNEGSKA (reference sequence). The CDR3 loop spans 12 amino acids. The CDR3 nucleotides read TGCAGTGCTAGAGGGACCGACGAAAAACTGTTTTTT. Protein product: CSARGTDEKLFF.

CDR3 nucleotides: TGTGCCAGCAGCTTGGCCGGGACCGGACCTGAGCAGTTCTTC. It codes for CASSLAGTGPEQFF. V usage is TRBV7-9 and J usage is TRBJ2-1, with D tentatively TRBD1 or TRBD2 (5 bases each). This CDR3 is 14 amino acids long. Germline CDR1 is SEHNR and CDR2 is FQNEAQ (reference sequence). V was shortened by 3 bases and J by 9 bases, with 15 bases between the two germline ends.

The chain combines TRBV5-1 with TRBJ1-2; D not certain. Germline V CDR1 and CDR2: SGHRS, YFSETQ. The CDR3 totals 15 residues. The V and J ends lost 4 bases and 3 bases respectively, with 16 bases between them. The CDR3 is CASSIRPMSDYGYTF. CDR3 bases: TGCGCCAGCAGCATACGTCCTATGAGCGACTATGGCTACACCTTC. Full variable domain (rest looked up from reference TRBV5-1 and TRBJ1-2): KAGVTQTPRYLIKTRGQQVTLSCSPISGHRSVSWYQQTPGQGLQFLFEYFSETQRNKGNFPGRFSGRQFSNSRSEMNVSTLELGDSALYLCASSIRPMSDYGYTFGSGTRLTVV.

The CDR3 loop is CASSRGLILRDYGYTF. The DNA for the CDR3 is TGTGCCAGCAGCCGGGGACTGATACTAAGGGACTATGGCTACACCTTC. The chain couples TRBV3-1 to TRBJ1-2; TRBD1 might be the D (5 bases). Germline CDR1 reads LGHDT; CDR2 reads YNNKEL (reference sequence). Trimming took 4 bases from V and 3 from J, leaving 18 bases between them. This CDR3 is built from 16 residues.

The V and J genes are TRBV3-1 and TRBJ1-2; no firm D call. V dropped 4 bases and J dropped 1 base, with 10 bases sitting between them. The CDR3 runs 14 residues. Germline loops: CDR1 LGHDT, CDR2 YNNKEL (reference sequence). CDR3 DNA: TGTGCCAGCAGCCCCTTCGCGGTTAACTATGGCTACACCTTC. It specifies CASSPFAVNYGYTF.

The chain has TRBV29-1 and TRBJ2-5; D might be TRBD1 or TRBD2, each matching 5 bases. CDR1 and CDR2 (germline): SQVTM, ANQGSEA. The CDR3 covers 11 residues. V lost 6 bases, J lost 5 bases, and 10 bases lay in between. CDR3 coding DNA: TGCAGCGTCCTTCGGGGCGAGACCCAGTACTTC. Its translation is CSVLRGETQYF.

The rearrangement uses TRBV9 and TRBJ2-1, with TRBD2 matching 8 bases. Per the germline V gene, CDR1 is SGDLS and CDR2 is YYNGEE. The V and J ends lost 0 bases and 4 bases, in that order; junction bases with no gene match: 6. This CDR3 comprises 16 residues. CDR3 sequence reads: CASSVGSLAVYNEQFF. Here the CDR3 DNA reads TGTGCCAGCAGCGTAGGTTCACTAGCGGTATACAATGAGCAGTTCTTC.

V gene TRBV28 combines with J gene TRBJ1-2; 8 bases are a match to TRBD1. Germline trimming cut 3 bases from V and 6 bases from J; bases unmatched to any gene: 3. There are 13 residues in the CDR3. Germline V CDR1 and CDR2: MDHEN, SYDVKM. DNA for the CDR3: TGTGCCAGCAGTTTGGCAGGGGGCAATGGCTACACCTTC. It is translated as CASSLAGGNGYTF.

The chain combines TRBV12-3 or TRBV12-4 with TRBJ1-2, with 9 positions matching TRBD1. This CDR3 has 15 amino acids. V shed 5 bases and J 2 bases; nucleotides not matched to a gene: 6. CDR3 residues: CASSPPGQGNYGYTF. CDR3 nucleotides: TGTGCCAGCAGTCCACCGGGACAGGGAAACTATGGCTACACCTTC.

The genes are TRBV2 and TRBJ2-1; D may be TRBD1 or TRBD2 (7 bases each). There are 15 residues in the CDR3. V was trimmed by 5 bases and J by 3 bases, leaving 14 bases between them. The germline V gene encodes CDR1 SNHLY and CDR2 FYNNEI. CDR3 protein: CASSPGGTDYNEQFF. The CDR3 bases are TGTGCCAGCAGTCCCGGGGGGACAGACTACAATGAGCAGTTCTTC.

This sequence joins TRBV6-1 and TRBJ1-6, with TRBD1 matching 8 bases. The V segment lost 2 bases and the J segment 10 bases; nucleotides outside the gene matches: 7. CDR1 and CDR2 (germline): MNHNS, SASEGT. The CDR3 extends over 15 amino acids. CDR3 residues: CASSERTGKGSPLHF. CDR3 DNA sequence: TGTGCCAGCAGTGAAAGGACAGGGAAGGGGTCACCCCTCCACTTT.

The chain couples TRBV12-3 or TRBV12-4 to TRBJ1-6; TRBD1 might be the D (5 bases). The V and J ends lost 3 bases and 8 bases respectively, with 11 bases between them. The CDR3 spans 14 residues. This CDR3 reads CASSLEGSDSPLHF. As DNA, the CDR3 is TGTGCCAGCAGTTTGGAGGGGAGCGATTCACCCCTCCACTTT.

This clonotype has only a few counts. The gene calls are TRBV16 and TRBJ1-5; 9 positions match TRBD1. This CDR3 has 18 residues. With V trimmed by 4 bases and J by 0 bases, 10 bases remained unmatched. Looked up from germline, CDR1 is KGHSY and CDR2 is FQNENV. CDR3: CASSLLTGDRDSNQPQHF. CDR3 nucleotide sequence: TGTGCCAGCAGCCTACTGACAGGGGACAGGGATAGCAATCAGCCCCAGCATTTT.

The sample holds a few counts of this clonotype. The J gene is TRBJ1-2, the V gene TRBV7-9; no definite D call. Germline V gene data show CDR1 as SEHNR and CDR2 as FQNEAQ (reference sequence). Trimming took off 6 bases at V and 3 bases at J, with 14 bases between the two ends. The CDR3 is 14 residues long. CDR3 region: CASSFDPKDYGYTF. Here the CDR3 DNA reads TGTGCCAGCAGTTTCGACCCCAAGGACTATGGCTACACCTTC.